What follows describes a single T cell receptor beta chain. Its antigen is unidentified. These data come from a study of glioma-infiltrating T cells. TCR alpha and beta CDR3 regions were amplified from RNA using iRepertoire nested multiplex PCR. MiXCR, run by TCRdb on the multiplex PCR reads, gives a single entry per CDR3 protein. Among more than 300,000 distinct CDR3 sequences, more than 35% were seen once, and the ten largest hold more than 10%. Study conclusions and caveats: Above-expected tissue-blood divergence occurred in all gliomas, most in low-grade ones.

V lost 7 bases and J lost 0, with 9 bases in between. Per the germline V gene, CDR1 is MDHEN and CDR2 is SYDVKM. The CDR3 length is 13 residues. The clonotype was recovered from a human donor with low-grade glioma or glioblastoma, undergoing nonglioma brain surgery, or in good health (not recorded which). The chain carries TRBV28 and TRBJ1-1; no reliable D call. The sequenced sample was glioma tissue, nonneoplastic brain tissue, or PBMCs (not recorded which). DNA for the CDR3: TGTGCCAGCATGTACAGCTTGAACACTGAAGCTTTCTTT. It specifies CASMYSLNTEAFF.